The rows below give T cell receptor beta chains drawn from one sample of a study of regulatory T cells in long-lasting Graves disease. TCRdb itself ran the multiplex PCR reads through MiXCR, one entry per CDR3 protein. The sample includes roughly 360,000 distinct CDR3 sequences, around 11% of them seen just once. These data are also associated with another study on T cells in Graves' hyperthyroidism and ophthalmopathy.

The sequencing here drew on peripheral blood mononuclear cells (PBMCs), taken at new diagnosis, from a patient treated with antithyroid drugs. Receptors originate from a woman under 30 with Graves disease. CDR3s leave out the opening cysteine and the closing phenylalanine or tryptophan. A D gene is named only where the DNA matches it firmly.

TRBV6-1,NA,ASILGQGANEQY
TRBV20-1,NA,SARQNRDGNYGYT
TRBV2,NA,ASSEWYVLSNQPQH
TRBV7-2,NA,ASSLDVASDEQY
TRBV7-2,TRBD1,ASSLVSGGMDGYT
TRBV6-5,NA,ASSYREYTEAF
TRBV20-1,NA,SARRANEQF
TRBV7-6,NA,ASSLMGSPYEQY
TRBV20-1,NA,SARQEQETQY
TRBV7-3,NA,ASSQDEGTLYNEQF
TRBV28,TRBD2,ASSLAGRKETQY
TRBV20-1,TRBD2,SARAGGTSVFYEQY
TRBV27,NA,ASRGGGRQPQH
TRBV29-1,NA,SVWVWADGKSSYEQY
TRBV18,NA,ASSPKETQY
TRBV12-3/TRBV12-4,TRBD2,ASSQAGGGSYQETQY
TRBV4-2,NA,ASSQQTDEQF
TRBV12-3/TRBV12-4,TRBD1,ASIPADRADEQF
TRBV2,NA,ASSEGYVKNIQY
TRBV12-5,NA,ASGLVLGSNYGYT
TRBV14,TRBD1,ASSLRQGARVHTGELF
TRBV19,TRBD2,ASTPRPTSGNLHTQY
TRBV6-1,TRBD2,ASSTPGLAGGPDSTDTQY
TRBV24-1,NA,ATSEGALEQY
TRBV20-1,NA,SAHRGAQYNEQF
TRBV5-1,NA,ASREGRSSYNSPLH
TRBV6-1,TRBD1,ASSPPDRATGGNTEAF
TRBV27,TRBD1,ASSFYSRDRGYEQY
TRBV7-2,NA,ASSLPGSLINSPLH
TRBV5-5,NA,ASTGMEGGTGNTIY